Listed here are 29 T cell receptor beta chains from one sample, sequenced in a study of blood T cell repertoires in COVID-19. TCRdb keeps only in-frame clones here, not all; method: immunoSEQ multiplex PCR. There are 250,000 to 300,000 clones in the sample; roughly 90% occur only once, and 2.5% to 3% lies in the top ten. The specimen was peripheral blood. The receptors shown here come from a woman aged 25-40 years with active or convalescent COVID-19.

The genes are TRBV5-1 and TRBJ2-5; tentatively, D is TRBD1 (6 bases). CDR3 length: 14 residues. Germline assignment: CDR1 SGHRS and CDR2 YFSETQ. V lost 7 bases, J lost 2 bases, and 15 bases lay in between. CDR3 loop: CASLEGTSQETQYF. CDR3 nucleotides: TGCGCCAGCCTAGAGGGGACATCGCAAGAGACCCAGTACTTC.

The chain has TRBV27 and TRBJ1-2, with D tentatively TRBD1 (6 bases). V lost 5 bases to trimming and J lost 3 bases, with 10 bases between them. CDR1 and CDR2 from the germline V gene are MNHEY and SMNVEV (reference sequence). This CDR3 contains 13 residues. The CDR3 sequence: CASSKTGDYGYTF. CDR3 sequence (DNA): TGTGCCAGCAGTAAGACAGGTGACTATGGCTACACCTTC.

This clone was picked up one time. The chain joins TRBV20-1 to TRBJ2-3, with a possible D match to TRBD1 (5 bases). The CDR3 runs to 11 residues. Trimming took 5 bases from V and 4 from J, leaving 7 bases between them. The germline V gene encodes CDR1 DFQATT and CDR2 SNEGSKA (reference sequence). CDR3 sequence (DNA): TGCAGTGCTTCACAGGCAGATACGCAGTATTTT. Translated, it gives CSASQADTQYF.

The chain combines TRBV12-3 or TRBV12-4 with TRBJ1-1, with D unresolved. CDR3 length equals 12 residues. Trimming took 3 bases from V and 7 from J, leaving 9 bases between them. The CDR3 nucleotides are TGTGCCAGCAGTTTTTACCTTAGTGAAGCTTTCTTT. Its protein product is CASSFYLSEAFF.

The chain joins TRBV6-4 to TRBJ2-3; 8 nucleotides agree with TRBD2. This CDR3 has 15 residues. The junction had 8 bases not matched to a gene; V was cut back by 3 bases and J by 6 bases. Germline V gene lookup returns CDR1 MRHNA and CDR2 SNTAGT. CDR3 sequence (DNA): TGTGCCAGCAGTGAGGTAGCGGGGAGTCCGGATACGCAGTATTTT. The encoded protein is CASSEVAGSPDTQYF.

The gene calls are TRBV7-2 and TRBJ2-1, with 9 bases fitting TRBD2. Germline V gene lookup returns CDR1 SGHTA and CDR2 FQGNSA. This CDR3 region has 15 residues. The J segment lost 7 bases and the V segment lost 5 bases, leaving 9 bases of the junction unmatched. Written as DNA, the CDR3 is TGTGCCAGCAGCGCTACCAGCGGGGGGATTAATGAGCAGTTCTTC. It is translated as CASSATSGGINEQFF.

The genes are TRBV5-1 and TRBJ2-7; D gene unclear. CDR3 size: 11 residues. Looked up from germline, CDR1 is SGHRS and CDR2 is YFSETQ. Trimming cost V 4 bases and J 5 bases, with 7 bases left between them. CDR3 sequence (DNA): TGCGCCAGCAGCGGTAGTCACGAGCAGTACTTC. It specifies CASSGSHEQYF.

By its share, this clone is medium-sized. The rearrangement uses TRBV10-1 and TRBJ1-5, with 7 bases lining up with TRBD1. V shed 0 bases, J shed 5 bases, and the junction held 13 bases outside the gene matches. This CDR3 contains 18 residues. The germline V gene has CDR1 WNHNN and CDR2 SYGVQD (reference sequence). The CDR3 DNA is TGCGCCAGCAGTGAGTCGCGGGGAGACAGGGAAAAGGATCAGCCCCAGCATTTT. It codes for CASSESRGDREKDQPQHF.

The chain carries TRBV4-1 and TRBJ1-1, with TRBD1 matching 7 bases. The CDR3 has 15 residues. Germline V lookup: CDR1 MGHRA, CDR2 YSYEKL. Trimming removed 4 bases from V and 5 bases from J; junction bases left unmatched: 10. CDR3: CASSLVLGGWTEAFF. Written as DNA, the CDR3 is TGCGCCAGCAGCCTAGTCTTAGGGGGCTGGACTGAAGCTTTCTTT.

The J gene is TRBJ1-3, the V gene TRBV7-2; TRBD1 matches 9 bases. Looked up from germline, CDR1 is SGHTA and CDR2 is FQGNSA. The CDR3 runs 18 residues. With V trimmed by 3 bases and J by 2 bases, 11 bases remained unmatched. CDR3 DNA: TGTGCCAGCAGCTTTCGAGCCGGGACAGGGAATGCTGGAAACACCATATATTTT. It codes for CASSFRAGTGNAGNTIYF.

This clone turned up a few times. V and J are TRBV3-1 (or the pseudogene TRBV3-2) and TRBJ1-6; 9 nucleotides line up with TRBD1. V gave up 4 bases and J gave up 13 bases; unmatched junction bases: 8. The germline V gene has CDR1 LGHDT and CDR2 YNNKEL (reference sequence). This CDR3 is built from 14 residues. In DNA, the CDR3 is TGTGCCAGCAGCCGAAAACAGGGGGCGACGCCCCTCCACTTT. Its protein product is CASSRKQGATPLHF.

This clone was recorded a few times. The chain links TRBV19 to TRBJ1-6, with 8 bases fitting TRBD1. There are 13 residues in the CDR3. Trimming cost V 10 bases and J 10 bases; bases outside gene matches: 9. Germline V gene sequence: CDR1 LNHDA, CDR2 SQIVND (reference sequence). CDR3 sequence: CATRDRPGSPLHF. The CDR3 DNA follows: TGTGCCACCCGGGACAGGCCAGGGTCACCCCTCCACTTT. The full variable domain, rest sourced from reference TRBV19 and TRBJ1-6, is DGGITQSPKYLFRKEGQNVTLSCEQNLNHDAMYWYRQDPGQGLRLIYYSQIVNDFQKGDIAEGYSVSREKKESFPLTVTSAQKNPTAFYLCATRDRPGSPLHFGNGTRLTVT.

The chain joins TRBV4-1 to TRBJ1-5; D is uncertain. V lost 0 bases and J lost 0, with 9 bases in between. The CDR3 totals 16 residues. Germline loops: CDR1 MGHRA, CDR2 YSYEKL. The CDR3 here is CASSQDPGYSNQPQHF. The CDR3 DNA reads TGCGCCAGCAGCCAAGATCCAGGATATAGCAATCAGCCCCAGCATTTT.

The chain combines TRBV7-8 with TRBJ2-3; 9 bases align to TRBD1. With 5 bases clipped from V and 2 bases from J, the junction kept 17 bases outside the gene matches. Germline loops: CDR1 SGHVS, CDR2 FQNEAQ. The CDR3 extends over 19 amino acids. CDR3 amino acids: CASSHRDRVSFIVTDTQYF. CDR3 nucleotides: TGTGCCAGCAGCCACCGGGACAGGGTATCTTTCATCGTCACAGATACGCAGTATTTT.

Only one count was recorded for this clone. The chain links TRBV4-1 to TRBJ2-7; 9 bases align to TRBD1. The length of the CDR3 is 18 residues. From germline, CDR1 is MGHRA and CDR2 YSYEKL. Trimming took 0 bases from V and 3 from J; bases not matched to a gene: 12. CDR3 DNA sequence: TGCGCCAGCAGCCAAGAGATTGAAACAGGGGGCGATATCTACGAGCAGTACTTC. Residues: CASSQEIETGGDIYEQYF.

This clone was seen a few times. The chain employs TRBV11-3 and TRBJ1-1, with D hard to call. Germline CDR1 reads SGHNT; CDR2 reads YENEEA. Trimming stripped 5 bases from V and 3 bases from J, with 19 bases between. The CDR3 extends over 16 amino acids. CDR3 nucleotides: TGTGCCAGCAGCCTTAGTGTCGGGGAGGTGGACACTGAAGCTTTCTTT. Amino acids: CASSLSVGEVDTEAFF. Full variable domain (remainder filled in from reference TRBV11-3 and TRBJ1-1): EAGVVQSPRYKIIEKKQPVAFWCNPISGHNTLYWYLQNLGQGPELLIRYENEEAVDDSQLPKDRFSAERLKGVDSTLKIQPAELGDSAVYLCASSLSVGEVDTEAFFGQGTRLTVV.

This chain connects TRBV5-1 to TRBJ1-2; weak D call: TRBD1 (5 bases). The CDR3 has 15 amino acids. CDR1 SGHRS and CDR2 YFSETQ come from the germline V gene. V was pared by 6 bases and J by 2 bases, with 17 bases between. The CDR3 sequence is CASTGGVQSNYGYTF. For the CDR3, the DNA is TGCGCCAGCACCGGGGGGGTACAGTCAAACTATGGCTACACCTTC.

The chain is built from TRBV5-6 and TRBJ1-2, with unresolved D. This CDR3 has 11 amino acids. Germline-derived CDR1 and CDR2 are SGHDT and YYEEEE. The ends were cut back, 6 bases at V and 8 bases at J, with 11 bases in the middle. In DNA form, the CDR3 reads TGTGCCAGCAAATTTATTCGGGGCTACACCTTC. Its translation is CASKFIRGYTF.

Comments on this clone: Other DNA sequences in the same sample also yield this CDR3. The chain recombines TRBV4-3 with TRBJ1-1; D possibly corresponds to TRBD1 (6 bases). Germline V gives CDR1 LGHNA, CDR2 YSLEER. V was clipped by 1 base and J by 1 base, with 10 bases between them. The CDR3 loop spans 15 amino acids. The CDR3 nucleotides read TGCGCCAGCAGCCAAGTAAGAGGGGGGAACACTGAAGCTTTCTTT. It encodes CASSQVRGGNTEAFF.

The rearrangement links TRBV30 to TRBJ2-7; weak D call: TRBD2 (6 bases). V lost 5 bases and J lost 5, with 19 bases in between. Per the germline V gene, CDR1 is GTSNPN and CDR2 is SVGIG (reference sequence). The CDR3 spans 14 residues. Here the CDR3 reads CAWARWREWNEQYF. The CDR3, as DNA: TGTGCCTGGGCGCGGTGGAGGGAGTGGAACGAGCAGTACTTC. Full variable domain (outside the CDR3, taken from reference TRBV30 and TRBJ2-7): SQTIHQWPATLVQPVGSPLSLECTVEGTSNPNLYWYRQAAGRGLQLLFYSVGIGQISSEVPQNLSASRPQDRQFILSSKKLLLSDSGFYLCAWARWREWNEQYFGPGTRLTVT.

This clone was seen just once. CDR3 sequence reads: CASSVPGQGREGYTF. The CDR3 bases are TGTGCCAGCAGCGTCCCGGGACAGGGGAGGGAAGGCTACACCTTC. The genes are TRBV13 and TRBJ1-2; 10 bases match TRBD1. The germline V gene has CDR1 PRHDT and CDR2 FYEKMQ (reference sequence). The ends lost 5 bases at V and 8 bases at J; junction bases unmatched: 11. The CDR3 spans 15 residues.

This clone was observed once. The genes are TRBV5-6 and TRBJ1-2; 7 bases match TRBD1. The CDR3 sequence is 16 residues long. CDR1 is SGHDT, CDR2 YYEEEE, per germline. V was pared by 6 bases and J by 0 bases, with 11 bases of the junction left unmatched. The CDR3 nucleotides read TGTGCCAGCACCCCCCCCCTGACAGGGCCTAACTATGGCTACACCTTC. This sequence encodes CASTPPLTGPNYGYTF.

This clone was detected once. The rearrangement joins TRBV7-9 to TRBJ2-1; 7 nucleotides align to TRBD1. The J segment lost 7 bases and the V segment lost 5 bases, leaving 11 bases of the junction unmatched. Germline CDR1 and CDR2: SEHNR and FQNEAQ (reference sequence). This CDR3 has 15 amino acids. CDR3 sequence reads: CASSLRDRVRNEQFF. The CDR3 bases are TGTGCCAGCAGCCTCCGAGACAGGGTGAGAAATGAGCAGTTCTTC.

The chain carries TRBV7-2 and TRBJ2-5, with TRBD2 identical over 9 bases. This CDR3 is built from 16 residues. Trimming took 1 base from V and 5 from J; bases not matched to a gene: 8. Germline assignment: CDR1 SGHTA and CDR2 FQGNSA. CDR3 loop: CASSLEGGGAFETQYF. DNA of the CDR3: TGTGCCAGCAGCTTAGAGGGCGGGGGGGCCTTCGAGACCCAGTACTTC.

J is TRBJ1-1 and V is TRBV19, with a possible D match to TRBD1 (6 bases). Germline assignment: CDR1 LNHDA and CDR2 SQIVND (reference sequence). The V end was cut by 1 base, the J end by 2 bases, with 11 bases between. This CDR3 spans 15 amino acids. CDR3 bases: TGTGCCAGTAGTATAGGTAGGACAGCCAACACTGAAGCTTTCTTT. Encoded protein: CASSIGRTANTEAFF. Full variable domain (outside the CDR3, taken from reference TRBV19 and TRBJ1-1): DGGITQSPKYLFRKEGQNVTLSCEQNLNHDAMYWYRQDPGQGLRLIYYSQIVNDFQKGDIAEGYSVSREKKESFPLTVTSAQKNPTAFYLCASSIGRTANTEAFFGQGTRLTVV.

The chain combines TRBV24-1 with TRBJ2-5; TRBD2 agrees at 12 bases. V was clipped by 2 bases and J by 1 base; unmatched bases: 16. CDR3 length: 21 amino acids. Germline V gives CDR1 KGHDR, CDR2 SFDVKD. The CDR3 spells CATSDSRGLAGARIGQETQYF. In nucleotides, the CDR3 is TGTGCCACCAGTGATTCTCGGGGACTAGCGGGTGCCAGAATTGGCCAAGAGACCCAGTACTTC.

Regarding this clone: One end of the junction is discordant with germline, which a read error may explain. The chain uses TRBV11-2 and TRBJ2-5; TRBD1 might be the D (5 bases). Germline V gene lookup returns CDR1 SGHAT and CDR2 FQNNGV. The CDR3 loop spans 14 amino acids. Here the CDR3 DNA reads TGTGCCAGCAGCCCTTCCGGACACCAGGAGACCCAGTACTTC. Its translation: CASSPSGHQETQYF.

The V gene is TRBV2, the J gene TRBJ1-2, with D unresolved. Per the germline V gene, CDR1 is SNHLY and CDR2 is FYNNEI. The CDR3 has 14 residues. V dropped 2 bases and J dropped 5 bases, with 12 bases sitting between them. The CDR3 reads CASSENARLYGYTF. The CDR3 DNA is TGTGCCAGCAGTGAAAACGCCAGGTTATATGGCTACACCTTC. The full variable domain, in which reference TRBV2 and TRBJ1-2 provide the parts outside the CDR3, is EPEVTQTPSHQVTQMGQEVILRCVPISNHLYFYWYRQILGQKVEFLVSFYNNEISEKSEIFDDQFSVERPDGSNFTLKIRSTKLEDSAMYFCASSENARLYGYTFGSGTRLTVV.

The chain links TRBV7-2 to TRBJ1-2; no clear D gene. V was cut by 4 bases and J by 8 bases, with 14 bases left in between. The germline CDR1 and CDR2 sequences are SGHTA and FQGNSA. The CDR3 is 13 amino acids. This CDR3 reads CASSSSDNRGYTF. As DNA, the CDR3 is TGTGCCAGCAGCTCCTCCGACAACCGCGGCTACACCTTC.